These T cell receptor beta chains were read from a single sample in a study of beta chain features in type 1 diabetes. Libraries were prepared by immunoSEQ multiplex PCR; TCRdb keeps only in-frame clonotypes and omits some of them. The table lists approximately 270,000 clones, approximately 15% of them singletons. The sample comprised naive CD4+ T cells from blood. The receptors come from a man between 25 and 39 years old with type 1 diabetes. Both conserved end residues are part of each CDR3. The D gene is left open where the match is weak. Clone size is given for some rows only: seen once, a few or many times, or a class if the clone is expanded.

D gene	clone size	V gene	J gene	CDR3 protein	CDR3 DNA
TRBD1	few	TRBV6-1	TRBJ2-7	CASSGTGSSYEQYF	TGTGCCAGCAGTGGGACAGGGAGCTCCTACGAGCAGTACTTC
NA	few	TRBV2	TRBJ2-7	CASSDISYEQYF	TGTGCCAGCAGTGACATCTCCTACGAGCAGTACTTC
NA	NA	TRBV19	TRBJ2-3	CASSIVEAGTDTQYF	TGTGCCAGTAGTATAGTCGAGGCTGGCACAGATACGCAGTATTTT
TRBD1	few	TRBV13	TRBJ1-5	CARTSLSGGRQPQHF	TGTGCCCGTACCTCACTCTCAGGGGGCCGGCAGCCCCAGCATTTT
TRBD2	NA	TRBV7-2	TRBJ2-7	CASSSGLAAYEQYF	TGTGCCAGCAGCTCTGGACTAGCGGCGTACGAGCAGTACTTC
NA	NA	TRBV7-9	TRBJ2-1	CASSLDNAASYNEQFF	TGTGCCAGCAGCTTAGATAACGCGGCTTCCTACAATGAGCAGTTCTTC
NA	few	TRBV4-1	TRBJ2-4	CASSQAPLAGLAKNIQYF	TGCGCCAGCAGCCAAGCCCCCCTAGCTGGACTAGCCAAAAACATTCAGTACTTC
TRBD1	few	TRBV4-3	TRBJ1-1	CASSQTGQGNTEAFF	TGCGCCAGCAGCCAAACCGGACAGGGGAACACTGAAGCTTTCTTT
TRBD2	once	TRBV6-1	TRBJ2-7	CASIFTSGRAREQYF	TGTGCCAGCATTTTCACTAGCGGGAGGGCCCGGGAGCAGTACTTC
NA	NA	TRBV2	TRBJ2-6	CASSGDGANVLTF	TGTGCCAGTTCAGGGGACGGGGCCAACGTCCTGACTTTC
TRBD2	few	TRBV7-3	TRBJ2-1	CASSLMASGSFYNEQFF	TGTGCCAGCAGCTTAATGGCTAGCGGGAGCTTCTACAATGAGCAGTTCTTC
NA	NA	TRBV19	TRBJ2-6	CASSIEGTGFATGANVLTF	TGTGCCAGTAGTATAGAGGGTACAGGGTTTGCGACTGGGGCCAACGTCCTGACTTTC
TRBD2	NA	TRBV5-1	TRBJ2-1	CASSLRAGEGDNEQFF	TGCGCCAGCAGCCTTCGGGCGGGAGAAGGGGACAATGAGCAGTTCTTC
NA	NA	TRBV6-4	TRBJ1-2	CASSVSRGNYGYTF	TGTGCCAGCAGTGTGTCCCGGGGGAACTATGGCTACACCTTC
NA	few	TRBV6-1	TRBJ1-5	CASSDQGNQPQHF	TGTGCCAGCAGTGATCAGGGAAATCAGCCCCAGCATTTT
NA	few	TRBV6-6	TRBJ1-1	CASSSQGPEAFF	TGTGCCAGCAGTTCCCAGGGGCCCGAAGCTTTCTTT
TRBD2	NA	TRBV15	TRBJ2-1	CATSRGTWTSGENEQFF	TGTGCCACCAGCAGAGGAACATGGACTAGCGGTGAGAATGAGCAGTTCTTC
NA	NA	TRBV30	TRBJ1-2	CAWSGGVGGSGYTF	TGTGCCTGGAGCGGGGGGGTCGGAGGCTCTGGCTACACCTTC
NA	few	TRBV9	TRBJ2-7	CASSPRVDSSEQYF	TGTGCCAGCAGCCCCCGAGTAGACAGCAGCGAGCAGTACTTC
NA	few	TRBV6-6	TRBJ2-5	CASSYSRAQETQYF	TGTGCCAGCAGTTACAGCAGGGCCCAAGAGACCCAGTACTTC
NA	NA	TRBV7-9	TRBJ2-1	CASSLSLASTYNEQFF	TGTGCCAGCAGCTTATCCCTAGCGTCAACCTACAATGAGCAGTTCTTC
NA	few	TRBV7-3	TRBJ2-3	CASSDSSDTQYF	TGTGCCAGCAGCGACAGTTCAGATACGCAGTATTTT
TRBD2	few	TRBV7-8	TRBJ2-3	CASSFSSPGTSGTTDTQYF	TGTGCCAGCAGCTTCTCCTCACCGGGGACTAGCGGAACCACAGATACGCAGTATTTT
TRBD2	once	TRBV28	TRBJ2-1	CASKEGMGGLAGSNEQFF	TGTGCCAGCAAAGAAGGTATGGGAGGACTAGCGGGCTCGAATGAGCAGTTCTTC
TRBD2	few	TRBV2	TRBJ2-2	CASSLGLAGDGELFF	TGTGCCAGCAGTCTGGGACTAGCGGGAGACGGGGAGCTGTTTTTT
NA	few	TRBV7-2	TRBJ2-3	CASSSSYRVNTDTQYF	TGTGCCAGCAGCTCCTCATACAGGGTCAACACAGATACGCAGTATTTT
TRBD2	few	TRBV4-3	TRBJ2-1	CASSYRLAETDEQFF	TGCGCCAGCAGCTACCGACTAGCGGAGACGGATGAGCAGTTCTTC
NA	NA	TRBV5-1	TRBJ2-7	CASSLRGRTEQYF	TGCGCCAGCAGCTTGCGGGGGAGGACGGAGCAGTACTTC
NA	NA	TRBV2	TRBJ1-2	CASSQTGKGYGYTF	TGTGCCAGCAGTCAAACAGGGAAGGGCTATGGCTACACCTTC
TRBD1	NA	TRBV9	TRBJ2-1	CASSRGRNEQFF	TGTGCCAGCAGCAGGGGGCGAAATGAGCAGTTCTTC
TRBD2	NA	TRBV9	TRBJ2-1	CASSVTPEGSGRSGEQFF	TGTGCCAGCAGCGTAACCCCCGAGGGTAGCGGGAGGTCTGGTGAGCAGTTCTTC
NA	NA	TRBV11-2	TRBJ2-2	CASSSPRVRTRPGGELFF	TGTGCCAGCAGTTCTCCCCGAGTCCGGACACGGCCCGGCGGGGAGCTGTTTTTT
TRBD2	NA	TRBV27	TRBJ2-7	CASSRPGGGPYEQYF	TGTGCCAGCAGTCGCCCCGGGGGGGGCCCCTACGAGCAGTACTTC
NA	NA	TRBV19	TRBJ1-4	CASKGGSTNEKLFF	TGTGCCAGTAAGGGAGGGTCAACTAATGAAAAACTGTTTTTT
NA	few	TRBV7-6	TRBJ2-3	CASSQSTDTQYF	TGTGCCAGCAGCCAAAGCACAGATACGCAGTATTTT
NA	NA	TRBV7-6	TRBJ2-6	CASSYSISGANVLTF	TGTGCCAGCAGCTATAGTATTAGTGGGGCCAACGTCCTGACTTTC
TRBD2	few	TRBV5-1	TRBJ2-1	CASSATLAGGPNEQFF	TGCGCCAGCAGCGCTACTCTAGCGGGAGGGCCCAATGAGCAGTTCTTC
NA	NA	TRBV27	TRBJ2-7	CASSLTESYEQYF	TGTGCCAGCAGTTTAACAGAATCCTACGAGCAGTACTTC
NA	NA	TRBV25-1	TRBJ2-1	CASWSWLNEQFF	TGTGCCAGCTGGAGCTGGCTCAATGAGCAGTTCTTC
TRBD2	NA	TRBV5-4	TRBJ2-1	CASSSGLAGGWSSYNEQFF	TGTGCCAGCAGCTCCGGACTAGCGGGAGGGTGGAGCTCCTACAATGAGCAGTTCTTC
NA	NA	TRBV5-4	TRBJ1-2	CASSLGAGEIYGYTF	TGTGCCAGCAGCTTGGGTGCAGGGGAGATCTATGGCTACACCTTC
NA	NA	TRBV30	TRBJ1-5	CAWSPQLDQPQHF	TGTGCCTGGAGCCCCCAACTCGATCAGCCCCAGCATTTT
NA	few	TRBV7-2	TRBJ2-3	CASRPSTMDTQYF	TGTGCCAGCAGGCCCTCGACTATGGATACGCAGTATTTT
NA	NA	TRBV19	TRBJ2-7	CASTAGGPLEQYF	TGTGCCAGTACCGCCGGAGGGCCTCTCGAGCAGTACTTC
TRBD2	few	TRBV4-2	TRBJ2-3	CASSQETGGTDTQYF	TGTGCCAGCAGCCAAGAAACGGGGGGGACAGATACGCAGTATTTT
NA	NA	TRBV4-2	TRBJ1-1	CASSQVVGSGTEAFF	TGTGCCAGCAGCCAAGTTGTAGGGAGCGGCACTGAAGCTTTCTTT
NA	few	TRBV5-1	TRBJ2-7	CASSLLTGSHEQYF	TGCGCCAGCAGCTTGCTGACGGGATCCCACGAGCAGTACTTC
TRBD1	few	TRBV9	TRBJ1-1	CASSLGTAFMNTEAFF	TGTGCCAGCAGCCTCGGGACAGCGTTCATGAACACTGAAGCTTTCTTT
TRBD1	few	TRBV20-1	TRBJ2-1	CSAAGTAYKFF	TGCAGTGCCGCCGGGACAGCGTACAAGTTCTTC
TRBD2	NA	TRBV7-2	TRBJ2-3	CASSLPASGTDTQYF	TGTGCCAGCAGCTTACCGGCTAGCGGGACAGATACGCAGTATTTT
NA	NA	TRBV7-2	TRBJ1-4	CASSSGSGFEKLFF	TGTGCCAGCAGCTCTGGCAGCGGGTTCGAAAAACTGTTTTTT
TRBD2	few	TRBV19	TRBJ2-1	CASSREASYNEQFF	TGTGCCAGTAGTCGGGAGGCTTCCTACAATGAGCAGTTCTTC
NA	NA	TRBV13	TRBJ2-7	CASSLFGTPVNEQYF	TGTGCCAGCAGCTTGTTTGGGACTCCCGTTAACGAGCAGTACTTC
NA	NA	TRBV29-1	TRBJ2-3	CSVIEWGLGADTQYF	TGCAGCGTGATCGAGTGGGGGCTCGGGGCAGATACGCAGTATTTT
TRBD2	NA	TRBV27	TRBJ2-1	CASSRTSGSGEQFF	TGTGCCAGCAGTAGAACTAGCGGGAGCGGTGAGCAGTTCTTC
TRBD2	few	TRBV4-3	TRBJ2-2	CASSQGTSFPGELFF	TGCGCCAGCAGCCAAGGGACTAGCTTCCCCGGGGAGCTGTTTTTT
TRBD1	NA	TRBV5-6	TRBJ1-2	CASSQGQGDFASYYGYTF	TGTGCCAGCAGCCAGGGACAGGGGGACTTCGCTAGCTACTATGGCTACACCTTC